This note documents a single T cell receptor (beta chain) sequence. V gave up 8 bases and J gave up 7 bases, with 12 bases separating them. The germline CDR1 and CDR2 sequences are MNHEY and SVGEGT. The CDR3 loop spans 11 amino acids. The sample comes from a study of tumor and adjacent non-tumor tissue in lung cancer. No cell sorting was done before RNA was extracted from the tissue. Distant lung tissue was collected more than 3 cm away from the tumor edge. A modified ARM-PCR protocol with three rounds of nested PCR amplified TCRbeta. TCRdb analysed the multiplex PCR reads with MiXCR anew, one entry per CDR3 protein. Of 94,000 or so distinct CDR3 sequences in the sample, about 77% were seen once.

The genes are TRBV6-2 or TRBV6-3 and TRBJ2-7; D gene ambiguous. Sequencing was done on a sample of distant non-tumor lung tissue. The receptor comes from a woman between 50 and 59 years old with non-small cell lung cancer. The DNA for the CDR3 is TGTGCCAGCGACTTGAGGAAAGAGCAGTACTTC. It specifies CASDLRKEQYF.